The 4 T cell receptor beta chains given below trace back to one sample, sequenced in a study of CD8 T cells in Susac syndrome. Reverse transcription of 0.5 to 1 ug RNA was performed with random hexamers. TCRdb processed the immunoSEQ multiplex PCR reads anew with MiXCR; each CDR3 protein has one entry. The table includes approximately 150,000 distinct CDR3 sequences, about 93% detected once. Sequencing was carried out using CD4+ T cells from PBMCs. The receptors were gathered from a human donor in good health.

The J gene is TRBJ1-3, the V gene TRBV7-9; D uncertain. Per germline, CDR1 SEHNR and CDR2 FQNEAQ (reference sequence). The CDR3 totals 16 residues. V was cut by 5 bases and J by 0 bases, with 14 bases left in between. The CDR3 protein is CASSTSRAFSGNTIYF. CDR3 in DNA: TGTGCCAGCAGCACCAGCAGAGCGTTCTCTGGAAACACCATATATTTT.

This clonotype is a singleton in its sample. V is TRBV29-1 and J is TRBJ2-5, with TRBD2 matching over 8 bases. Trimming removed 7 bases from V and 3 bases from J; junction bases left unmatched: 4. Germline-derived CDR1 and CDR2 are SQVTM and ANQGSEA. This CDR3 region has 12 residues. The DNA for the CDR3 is TGCAGCGCCGGGAGGGGTGAAGAGACCCAGTACTTC. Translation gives CSAGRGEETQYF.

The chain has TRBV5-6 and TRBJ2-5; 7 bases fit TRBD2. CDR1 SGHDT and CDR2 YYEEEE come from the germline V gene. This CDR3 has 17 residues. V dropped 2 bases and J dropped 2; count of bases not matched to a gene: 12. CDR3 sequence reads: CASSLVDGGGRQETQYF. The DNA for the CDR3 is TGTGCCAGCAGCTTAGTCGACGGCGGGGGTAGGCAAGAGACCCAGTACTTC.

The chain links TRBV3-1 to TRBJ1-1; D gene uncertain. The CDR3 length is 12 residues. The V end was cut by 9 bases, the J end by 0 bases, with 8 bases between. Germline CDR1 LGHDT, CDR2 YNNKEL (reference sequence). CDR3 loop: CASTGMNTEAFF. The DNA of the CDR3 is TGTGCCAGTACGGGGATGAACACTGAAGCTTTCTTT. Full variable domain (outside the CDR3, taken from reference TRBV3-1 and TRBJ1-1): DTAVSQTPKYLVTQMGNDKSIKCEQNLGHDTMYWYKQDSKKFLKIMFSYNNKELIINETVPNRFSPKSPDKAHLNLHINSLELGDSAVYFCASTGMNTEAFFGQGTRLTVV.